The present T cell receptor (beta chain) was sequenced within a study of blood T cell repertoires in COVID-19. Study at large: Acute-phase and convalescent COVID-19 samples originated in the United States, Italy and Spain. Nucleic acid was either cDNA or gDNA, and it came from T cells, B-cell-depleted T cells, or PBMCs.

This clone was seen a single time. Seattle enrolled patients during active infection and tracked them longitudinally. Study processing details: Amplification from reference gene primers served as the basis for estimated nucleated cell counts. Repertoires were generated with immunoSEQ multiplex PCR, while TCRdb's copy carries only in-frame clones and drops some. The V and J calls and clone size are taken from that table; D and trimming were inferred from the DNA. The sample has over 70,000 clones, roughly 74% seen once; the top ten hold about 5.7%. Germline CDR1 SGHVS, CDR2 FQNEAQ. V was pared by 5 bases and J by 8 bases, with 8 bases of the junction left unmatched. The CDR3 runs to 14 residues.

The sequenced material came from peripheral blood. This receptor was taken from a man aged 70 or older with COVID-19, enrolled during active disease. V usage is TRBV7-8 and J usage is TRBJ1-5; 8 positions match TRBD1. The CDR3 DNA is TGTGCCAGCAGCCGCGGACAGGGATATGAGCCCCAGCATTTT. Translation gives CASSRGQGYEPQHF. Full variable domain (remainder filled in from reference TRBV7-8 and TRBJ1-5): GAGVSQSPRYKVAKRGQDVALRCDPISGHVSLFWYQQALGQGPEFLTYFQNEAQLDKSGLPSDRFFAERPEGSVSTLKIQRTQQEDSAVYLCASSRGQGYEPQHFGDGTRLSIL.